The 18 T cell receptor beta chains reported below all come from one sample, sequenced in a study of T cells in Graves' hyperthyroidism and ophthalmopathy. Amplified TCR beta CDR3 regions came from RNA transcripts. The HTBI set primed first-round TCR CDR3 RT-PCR. TCRdb ran MiXCR on the multiplex PCR reads and lists one entry per CDR3 protein. Of a few hundred thousand distinct CDR3 sequences listed, 46% are singletons. The sequencing sample was made of peripheral blood or thyroid tissue (not recorded which). The receptors here all came from a woman aged 18 to 35 with Graves' hyperthyroidism.

This clonotype turned up a few times. The chain links TRBV30 to TRBJ2-7; tentatively, D is TRBD1 (6 bases). The CDR3 is 14 amino acids. V lost 1 base and J lost 3, with 13 bases in between. From germline, CDR1 is GTSNPN and CDR2 SVGIG (reference sequence). The CDR3 is CAWSGQGLIYEQYF. The DNA for the CDR3 is TGTGCCTGGAGTGGGCAGGGGCTTATCTACGAGCAGTACTTC.

The gene calls are TRBV6-1 and TRBJ2-1; D might be TRBD1 or TRBD2, each matching 6 bases. This CDR3 has 12 amino acids. Trimming took 5 bases from V and 12 from J, leaving 14 bases between them. Looked up from germline, CDR1 is MNHNS and CDR2 is SASEGT. CDR3 loop: CASSSGAHGQFF. Written as DNA, the CDR3 is TGTGCCAGCAGTTCGGGGGCGCATGGGCAGTTCTTC.

This clonotype was observed at least ten times. This chain uses TRBV3-1 with TRBJ1-1; TRBD1 might be the D (5 bases). The germline gives CDR1 LGHDT, CDR2 YNNKEL (reference sequence). This CDR3 has 13 amino acids. The V gene lost 0 bases and the J gene lost 4 bases, with 6 bases spanning the gap. The CDR3 loop reads CASSQDRATEAFF. In nucleotides, the CDR3 is TGTGCCAGCAGCCAAGACAGGGCCACTGAAGCTTTCTTT. Full variable domain (missing parts from reference TRBV3-1 and TRBJ1-1): DTAVSQTPKYLVTQMGNDKSIKCEQNLGHDTMYWYKQDSKKFLKIMFSYNNKELIINETVPNRFSPKSPDKAHLNLHINSLELGDSAVYFCASSQDRATEAFFGQGTRLTVV.

This clonotype was detected many times. This rearrangement joins TRBV27 to TRBJ2-7; 9 positions agree with TRBD1. This CDR3 contains 13 residues. Per the germline V gene, CDR1 is MNHEY and CDR2 is SMNVEV (reference sequence). The V and J ends lost 6 bases and 6 bases, in that order; junction bases with no gene match: 6. CDR3 protein: CASRGTGRAEQYF. The CDR3 DNA reads as TGTGCCAGCAGAGGGACAGGGAGGGCCGAGCAGTACTTC.

This clonotype appeared many times. The CDR3 loop reads CASRGGNQETQYF. The CDR3 region has the DNA TGTGCCAGCAGGGGAGGGAACCAAGAGACCCAGTACTTC. The chain couples TRBV11-2 to TRBJ2-5; TRBD2 matches at 7 bases. From germline, CDR1 is SGHAT and CDR2 FQNNGV. This CDR3 has 13 residues. V lost 6 bases and J lost 0; bases outside the gene matches: 1.

For this clonotype: A much larger clone is a single base away; this may be a read error. The chain couples TRBV20-1 to TRBJ2-7, with TRBD2 identical over 7 bases. The length of the CDR3 is 14 residues. Germline CDR1 reads DFQATT; CDR2 reads SNEGSKA (reference sequence). V was pared by 6 bases and J by 4 bases, with 12 bases of the junction left unmatched. The CDR3 nucleotides read TGCAGTGCCCCTGACGGGAGGAAGGGTTACGAGCAGTACTTC. The encoded protein is CSAPDGRKGYEQYF.

This clonotype was picked up a small number of times. The genes are TRBV19 and TRBJ2-3; TRBD1 matches 7 bases. Germline CDR1 and CDR2: LNHDA and SQIVND (reference sequence). The CDR3 is 18 amino acids. Germline trimming cut 3 bases from V and 0 bases from J; bases unmatched to any gene: 12. Here the CDR3 DNA reads TGTGCCAGTAGTATTCCGGGACAGCGTCTCCTAAGCACAGATACGCAGTATTTT. This gives the protein CASSIPGQRLLSTDTQYF.

This clonotype has just a few counts. This chain joins TRBV5-4 and TRBJ1-1; 9 bases line up with TRBD1. Germline CDR1 SGHNT, CDR2 YYREEE (reference sequence). Unmatched junction bases numbered 12, after V lost 4 bases and J lost 2 bases. This CDR3 comprises 17 residues. DNA for the CDR3: TGTGCCAGCAGCATACCGGGACAGGGATCTTTAAACACTGAAGCTTTCTTT. This encodes CASSIPGQGSLNTEAFF.

As to this clonotype: A read error is possible here, since a much larger clone lies one base away. The chain is built from TRBV11-2 and TRBJ2-7, with D unclear. Germline loops: CDR1 SGHAT, CDR2 FQNNGV. This CDR3 has 13 residues. V dropped 7 bases and J dropped 3 bases, with 13 bases sitting between them. The CDR3 coding sequence is TGTGCCAGCAACCCACAAACGGGCTACGAGCAGTACTTC. Amino acid sequence: CASNPQTGYEQYF.

J is TRBJ2-7 and V is TRBV3-2; TRBD2, the table's D call, lacks a check against the DNA. TRBV3-2 is marked as a pseudogene. The CDR3 is 14 amino acids. This CDR3 reads CARSPPSETYEQYF. In nucleotides, the CDR3 is TGTGCCCGATCCCCTCCTAGCGAAACCTACGAGCAGTACTTC.

Concerning this clonotype itself: A much larger clone is a single base away; this may be a read error. The chain couples TRBV19 to TRBJ1-5; possibly TRBD1 for D (5 bases). This CDR3 contains 20 residues. The germline CDR1 and CDR2 sequences are LNHDA and SQIVND (reference sequence). The CDR3: CASRFERGAPFLYSNQLQHF. The CDR3 DNA sequence: TGTGCCAGTCGGTTCGAAAGAGGGGCGCCCTTCCTCTATAGCAATCAGCTCCAGCATTTT.

This clonotype was counted at least ten times. The J gene is TRBJ2-7, the V gene TRBV29-1, with 9 bases lining up with TRBD1. Germline CDR1 and CDR2: SQVTM and ANQGSEA. J gave up 4 bases and V 0 bases, and 4 bases lay outside the gene matches. CDR3 length equals 14 residues. CDR3 amino acids: CSVEDGGQGYEQYF. Written as DNA, the CDR3 is TGCAGCGTTGAAGATGGGGGACAGGGTTACGAGCAGTACTTC.

This clonotype has at least ten counts. The chain is built from TRBV5-1 and TRBJ1-1; D is ambiguous. Germline V gene lookup returns CDR1 SGHRS and CDR2 YFSETQ. This CDR3 is 15 amino acids long. With 1 base removed from V and 0 bases from J, the gap between germline ends came to 10 bases. The CDR3 DNA sequence: TGCGCCAGCAGCTTGTGGGGAGGACTGAACACTGAAGCTTTCTTT. Protein: CASSLWGGLNTEAFF. The full variable domain, rest sourced from reference TRBV5-1 and TRBJ1-1, is KAGVTQTPRYLIKTRGQQVTLSCSPISGHRSVSWYQQTPGQGLQFLFEYFSETQRNKGNFPGRFSGRQFSNSRSEMNVSTLELGDSALYLCASSLWGGLNTEAFFGQGTRLTVV.

At least ten counts were recorded for this clonotype. V gene TRBV7-9 combines with J gene TRBJ2-7; 7 bases align to TRBD1. CDR3 size: 14 residues. Trimming cost V 4 bases and J 5 bases; bases outside gene matches: 8. Germline CDR1 is SEHNR and CDR2 is FQNEAQ (reference sequence). The CDR3 sequence: CASSSLTGDHEQYF. The CDR3 nucleotides are TGTGCCAGCAGCTCCCTCACAGGGGACCACGAGCAGTACTTC.

This clonotype was detected ten times or more. The CDR3 DNA is TGTGCCAGCAGCGGACTAGCGGGAGACACCGGGGAGCTGTTTTTT. Protein product: CASSGLAGDTGELFF. The V gene is TRBV5-4, the J gene TRBJ2-2, with 13 bases lining up with TRBD2. J was trimmed by 3 bases and V by 4 bases; bases with no gene match: 0. The CDR3 spans 15 residues. CDR1 SGHNT and CDR2 YYREEE come from the germline V gene (reference sequence).

This clonotype was detected many times. The junction shows a germline mismatch at one end, possibly a read error. This sequence joins TRBV5-4 and TRBJ2-6, with a tentative D call TRBD1 (6 bases). Germline V gene lookup returns CDR1 SGHNT and CDR2 YYREEE (reference sequence). This CDR3 contains 15 residues. Here the CDR3 reads CANSDRSSGANVLTF. As DNA, the CDR3 is TGTGCCAACAGCGACAGGTCCTCTGGGGCCAACGTCCTGACTTTC.

This clonotype was found many times. This rearrangement joins TRBV20-1 to TRBJ2-6, with D hard to call. Trimming left V 6 bases short and J 0 bases short, with 9 bases between. The CDR3 totals 14 residues. Looked up from germline, CDR1 is DFQATT and CDR2 is SNEGSKA (reference sequence). The DNA for the CDR3 is TGCAGTGCCCCCCCCGCCTCTGGGGCCAACGTCCTGACTTTC. This translates into CSAPPASGANVLTF.

DNA of the CDR3: TGTGCCAGCAGCTTCTTCAGAGGGGAGCTGTTTTTT. This translates into CASSFFRGELFF. The chain combines TRBV7-9 with TRBJ2-2; D unresolved. The length of the CDR3 is 12 residues. The germline CDR1 and CDR2 sequences are SEHNR and FQNEAQ (reference sequence). With 3 bases removed from V and 8 bases from J, the gap between germline ends came to 7 bases. The full variable domain, in which reference TRBV7-9 and TRBJ2-2 provide the parts outside the CDR3, is DTGVSQNPRHKITKRGQNVTFRCDPISEHNRLYWYRQTLGQGPEFLTYFQNEAQLEKSRLLSDRFSAERPKGSFSTLEIQRTEQGDSAMYLCASSFFRGELFFGEGSRLTVL.